The sequence of this T cell receptor beta chain was determined in a study of CD8 T cells in ankylosing spondylitis. Unmatched junction bases numbered 12, after V lost 5 bases and J lost 0 bases. Germline V gene data show CDR1 as ENHRY and CDR2 as SYGVKD. The CDR3 totals 18 residues. Generation of TCR beta libraries employed quantitative 5'-RACE incorporating molecular barcodes. TCRdb recomputed calls from the 5' RACE reads with MiXCR, one row per CDR3 protein. The sample has 310,000 or so distinct CDR3 sequences, roughly 20% seen once. The study, taken as a whole, reports: A number of the motif variants had already been described in reactive arthritis synovial fluid and blood. Significant enrichment of disease-linked clones was reported in matched ankylosing spondylitis synovial fluid.

In this sample, this clonotype turned up once. Its antigen is as yet unknown. This clonotype was obtained from a male donor with ankylosing spondylitis or in good health (not recorded which). Sequenced sample: blood, either unsorted or a sorted T cell fraction (not recorded which). The chain is built from TRBV10-3 and TRBJ1-5, with TRBD1 identical over 8 bases. In nucleotides, the CDR3 is TGTGCCATCAGTTTTTCCACAGGGGGAGTGGGTAGCAATCAGCCCCAGCATTTT. The encoded protein is CAISFSTGGVGSNQPQHF.